This T cell receptor (beta chain) was captured by sequencing in a study of blood T cell repertoires in COVID-19. Study processing details: From reference gene primer amplification, estimates of nucleated cell counts were derived. The assay was immunoSEQ multiplex PCR, and TCRdb's table has in-frame clones only and misses some. The D gene and trimming were derived from the DNA, and the V and J assignments and clone size from that table. The table lists around 300,000 clones, around 90% of them singletons. The V end lost 2 bases, the J end lost 3 bases, and 14 bases lay between the germline ends. The CDR3 is 16 amino acids. CDR1 and CDR2 (germline): MNHEY, SVGEGT.

Sequencing was done on a sample of PBMCs or T cells enriched from blood (not recorded which). The chain links TRBV6-2 or TRBV6-3 to TRBJ1-5; no clear D. This TCR derives from a woman between 40 and 55 years old who had recovered from COVID-19. In DNA, the CDR3 is TGTGCCAGCAGTTACCCACCTCGAGGGCTCAATCAGCCCCAGCATTTT. It translates to CASSYPPRGLNQPQHF.